One sample yielded the 22 T cell receptor beta chains listed below, sequenced in a study of shared clonotypes between healthy human individuals. Assay: immunoSEQ multiplex PCR; the TCRdb copy retains only in-frame clones and omits some. This repertoire shows around 2.5 million clones, under 95% found once; its top ten account for more than 0.35%. Sequencing used naive CD4+ T cells from PBMCs. Subset noted: CD45RA+ positively selected. Receptors were obtained from a man aged 18 to 29 in good health. Some clones in this sample may be carry-over from other donors' samples.

The V gene is TRBV29-1, the J gene TRBJ2-7; 14 nucleotides match TRBD2. In germline, CDR1 is SQVTM, CDR2 ANQGSEA. The CDR3 is 14 residues long. The J segment lost 8 bases and the V segment lost 6 bases, leaving 9 bases of the junction unmatched. CDR3 sequence (DNA): TGCAGCGTGCAGGGACTAGCGGGAGTCTTGCAGCAGTACTTC. Protein product: CSVQGLAGVLQQYF.

The V gene is TRBV19, the J gene TRBJ1-2, with a tentative D call TRBD1 (5 bases). CDR3 length: 13 amino acids. V lost 5 bases to trimming and J lost 5 bases, with 12 bases between them. Germline V lookup: CDR1 LNHDA, CDR2 SQIVND (reference sequence). In nucleotides, the CDR3 is TGTGCCAGTAGTGCCAGGGCTCGGTATGGCTACACCTTC. It translates to CASSARARYGYTF.

The chain carries TRBV9 and TRBJ2-7; D tentatively fits TRBD1 or TRBD2 (5 bases each). Germline values: CDR1 SGDLS, CDR2 YYNGEE. The CDR3 spans 15 residues. V dropped 0 bases and J dropped 3 bases, with 13 bases sitting between them. The CDR3 sequence is CASSVEWGKGYEQYF. CDR3 coding DNA: TGTGCCAGCAGCGTAGAGTGGGGGAAGGGCTACGAGCAGTACTTC.

This sequence joins TRBV19 and TRBJ1-5; D ambiguous. The length of the CDR3 is 13 residues. V was shortened by 5 bases and J by 2 bases, with 7 bases between the two germline ends. The germline CDR1 and CDR2 sequences are LNHDA and SQIVND (reference sequence). The CDR3 region is CASSGDGNQPQHF. As DNA, the CDR3 is TGTGCCAGTAGTGGTGACGGCAATCAGCCCCAGCATTTT.

Of note for this clone: Other DNA sequences in the sample encode the same CDR3. The rearrangement joins TRBV30 to TRBJ2-5; D is uncertain. Trimming left V 0 bases short and J 4 bases short, with 6 bases between. The CDR3 runs 12 residues. Germline lookup yields CDR1 GTSNPN and CDR2 SVGIG (reference sequence). The CDR3 DNA reads as TGTGCCTGGAGTGTACGGCGAGAGACCCAGTACTTC. Its translation is CAWSVRRETQYF. The full variable domain, completed using reference TRBV30 and TRBJ2-5, is SQTIHQWPATLVQPVGSPLSLECTVEGTSNPNLYWYRQAAGRGLQLLFYSVGIGQISSEVPQNLSASRPQDRQFILSSKKLLLSDSGFYLCAWSVRRETQYFGPGTRLLVL.

The chain joins TRBV19 to TRBJ2-5, with a tentative D call TRBD1 (5 bases). This CDR3 has 15 residues. The V and J ends lost 4 bases and 0 bases respectively, with 12 bases between them. Per germline, CDR1 LNHDA and CDR2 SQIVND (reference sequence). The chain's CDR3 is CASSKRSGNQETQYF. The CDR3 DNA follows: TGTGCCAGTAGTAAACGATCAGGGAACCAAGAGACCCAGTACTTC. Filled out from reference TRBV19 and TRBJ2-5, the complete variable domain reads DGGITQSPKYLFRKEGQNVTLSCEQNLNHDAMYWYRQDPGQGLRLIYYSQIVNDFQKGDIAEGYSVSREKKESFPLTVTSAQKNPTAFYLCASSKRSGNQETQYFGPGTRLLVL.

This sequence joins TRBV5-1 and TRBJ2-2; 8 positions match TRBD1. This CDR3 spans 14 amino acids. Germline CDR1 SGHRS, CDR2 YFSETQ. The trim removed 4 bases at V and 4 bases at J, leaving 3 bases unmatched. The CDR3 loop reads CASSTGQGTGELFF. The CDR3 DNA sequence: TGCGCCAGCAGCACCGGACAGGGCACCGGGGAGCTGTTTTTT. Filled out from reference TRBV5-1 and TRBJ2-2, the complete variable domain reads KAGVTQTPRYLIKTRGQQVTLSCSPISGHRSVSWYQQTPGQGLQFLFEYFSETQRNKGNFPGRFSGRQFSNSRSEMNVSTLELGDSALYLCASSTGQGTGELFFGEGSRLTVL.

V and J are TRBV7-2 and TRBJ1-4; possibly TRBD1 for D (6 bases). From germline, CDR1 is SGHTA and CDR2 FQGNSA. The V and J ends lost 5 bases and 7 bases respectively, with 11 bases between them. CDR3 length: 13 amino acids. CDR3 amino acids: CASSPNRVEKLFF. In DNA, the CDR3 is TGTGCCAGCAGCCCGAACAGGGTTGAAAAACTGTTTTTT.

This clone was seen only a few times. The rearrangement joins TRBV19 to TRBJ2-4; a weak D match, TRBD2 (5 bases). This CDR3 spans 15 amino acids. V lost 5 bases and J lost 5, with 16 bases in between. Germline lookup yields CDR1 LNHDA and CDR2 SQIVND (reference sequence). The CDR3 nucleotides are TGTGCCAGTAGTCGATACGGCCTCGGGGAAAACATTCAGTACTTC. Translating it yields CASSRYGLGENIQYF.

The chain is built from TRBV28 and TRBJ1-2; 7 nucleotides match TRBD1. This CDR3 has 12 amino acids. CDR1 MDHEN and CDR2 SYDVKM come from the germline V gene. The J segment lost 4 bases and the V segment lost 10 bases, leaving 6 bases of the junction unmatched. The CDR3 DNA follows: TGTGCCACCACGACAGGGAGCTATGGCTACACCTTC. Translating gives CATTTGSYGYTF.

With regard to this clone: Within the sample, other DNA sequences also encode this same CDR3. The genes are TRBV5-1 and TRBJ2-7, with D perhaps TRBD2 (5 bases). Trimming removed 0 bases from V and 4 bases from J, with 8 bases in between. The germline gives CDR1 SGHRS, CDR2 YFSETQ. The CDR3 is 13 amino acids. The DNA of the CDR3 is TGCGCCAGCAGCTTGGGCCGGGATTACGAGCAGTACTTC. Protein sequence: CASSLGRDYEQYF.

V gene TRBV9 combines with J gene TRBJ1-4, with D maybe TRBD1 (5 bases). Per germline, CDR1 SGDLS and CDR2 YYNGEE. The CDR3 has 15 residues. V was pared by 4 bases and J by 10 bases, with 20 bases between. The CDR3 DNA is TGTGCCAGCAGCCCCGGTGGGACGGGGAGCGGAAAACTGTTTTTT. Its translation: CASSPGGTGSGKLFF.

Note on this clone: The sample holds other DNA sequences that translate to the same CDR3. The CDR3 DNA sequence: TGCGCCAGCAGCTTGGGCGGACAGCATAATTCACCCCTCCACTTT. Encoded protein: CASSLGGQHNSPLHF. This chain uses TRBV5-1 with TRBJ1-6; a weak D match, TRBD1 (6 bases). V dropped 0 bases and J dropped 5 bases, with 9 bases sitting between them. CDR3 length: 15 residues. CDR1 is SGHRS, CDR2 YFSETQ, per germline.

V and J are TRBV7-9 and TRBJ2-7; 11 bases are shared with TRBD2. Unmatched junction bases numbered 9, after V lost 4 bases and J lost 7 bases. This CDR3 contains 15 residues. Germline CDR1 is SEHNR and CDR2 is FQNEAQ (reference sequence). In DNA form, the CDR3 reads TGTGCCAGCAGCTCACAGCTAGCGGGAGGTCGTGAGCAGTACTTC. Amino acids: CASSSQLAGGREQYF.

V usage is TRBV29-1 and J usage is TRBJ1-5; D perhaps matches TRBD1 (6 bases). Germline values: CDR1 SQVTM, CDR2 ANQGSEA. The CDR3 has 20 residues. The V and J ends lost 6 bases and 5 bases respectively, with 35 bases between them. The CDR3 reads CSVLGGNQGHRVLVYQPQHF. The CDR3 DNA reads TGCAGCGTCCTCGGGGGAAACCAGGGGCATAGGGTTCTTGTGTATCAGCCCCAGCATTTT. Using reference TRBV29-1 and TRBJ1-5 for the parts outside the CDR3, the full variable domain is SAVISQKPSRDICQRGTSLTIQCQVDSQVTMMFWYRQQPGQSLTLIATANQGSEATYESGFVIDKFPISRPNLTFSTLTVSNMSPEDSSIYLCSVLGGNQGHRVLVYQPQHFGDGTRLSIL.

V and J are TRBV4-2 and TRBJ1-5; TRBD1 matches at 7 bases. Germline assignment: CDR1 LGHNA and CDR2 YNFKEQ. The CDR3 is 13 residues long. The ends lost 4 bases at V and 5 bases at J; junction bases unmatched: 2. CDR3 region: CASSRDRDQPQHF. The CDR3 bases are TGTGCCAGCAGCCGCGACAGGGATCAGCCCCAGCATTTT.

The chain is built from TRBV2 and TRBJ2-3; D is unclear. From germline, CDR1 is SNHLY and CDR2 FYNNEI. Trimming pared 7 bases from V and 4 bases from J, leaving 3 bases between. The CDR3 consists of 10 residues. The CDR3 is CASNPDTQYF. The DNA of the CDR3 is TGTGCCAGCAACCCAGATACGCAGTATTTT. The variable domain in full, completed from reference TRBV2 and TRBJ2-3, reads EPEVTQTPSHQVTQMGQEVILRCVPISNHLYFYWYRQILGQKVEFLVSFYNNEISEKSEIFDDQFSVERPDGSNFTLKIRSTKLEDSAMYFCASNPDTQYFGPGTRLTVL.

The chain combines TRBV18 with TRBJ2-6; TRBD1 aligns across 9 bases. Germline CDR1 and CDR2: KGHSH and LQKENI. The CDR3 is 16 residues long. J lost 0 bases, V lost 6 bases, and 3 bases had no gene match. CDR3 loop: CASSRDRVSGANVLTF. DNA for the CDR3: TGTGCCAGCTCGAGGGACAGGGTCTCTGGGGCCAACGTCCTGACTTTC.

The chain has TRBV18 and TRBJ1-1; TRBD1 might be the D (6 bases). There are 17 residues in the CDR3. Germline V gene lookup returns CDR1 KGHSH and CDR2 LQKENI. V was shortened by 9 bases and J by 8 bases, with 31 bases between the two germline ends. The chain's CDR3 is CASMERIGGPHGREAFF. The CDR3 DNA reads TGTGCCAGTATGGAAAGAATAGGGGGACCCCACGGGAGGGAAGCTTTCTTT.

With respect to this clone: The junction departs from the called germline gene at one end, perhaps through a read error. The chain combines TRBV7-9 with TRBJ1-6; unclear D gene. The CDR3 is 17 amino acids. CDR1 and CDR2 from the germline V gene are SEHNR and FQNEAQ (reference sequence). The CDR3 region is CASSLAAWAGNNSPLHF. The CDR3 bases are TGTGCCAGCAGCCTAGCCGCATGGGCAGGAAATAATTCACCCCTCCACTTT.

J is TRBJ1-5 and V is TRBV19; D ambiguous. V lost 7 bases, J lost 12 bases, and 16 bases lay in between. The CDR3 runs to 12 residues. CDR1 and CDR2 (germline): LNHDA, SQIVND (reference sequence). The CDR3: CASTLYGSLQHF. The CDR3 coding sequence is TGTGCCAGTACCCTATACGGGAGTCTCCAGCATTTT. Supplemented by reference TRBV19 and TRBJ1-5, the full variable domain reads DGGITQSPKYLFRKEGQNVTLSCEQNLNHDAMYWYRQDPGQGLRLIYYSQIVNDFQKGDIAEGYSVSREKKESFPLTVTSAQKNPTAFYLCASTLYGSLQHFGDGTRLSIL.

The V gene is TRBV7-9, the J gene TRBJ1-2; no firm D call. The CDR3 extends over 16 amino acids. Germline loops: CDR1 SEHNR, CDR2 FQNEAQ (reference sequence). Trimming shortened V by 5 bases and J by 4 bases, and 20 bases separated the two germline ends. DNA for the CDR3: TGTGCCAGCAGCCCTGGTGGGGAGAACCCTCCCTATGGCTACACCTTC. It translates to CASSPGGENPPYGYTF.